These T cell receptor beta chains were read from a single sample in a study of regulatory and conventional T cells in breast cancer. TCRdb itself ran the PCR reads through MiXCR, one entry per CDR3 protein. The profile shows more than 15,000 distinct CDR3 sequences, more than 30% of them singletons. The sequencing sample was made of conventional T cells from blood. The receptor set was obtained from a female donor in good health. CDR3s include the opening cysteine and the closing phenylalanine or tryptophan. The D gene is left open where the match is weak. For some rows the clone size is stated as once, few or many, or as a class when expanded; others skip it.

cdr3_aa	cdr3_nt	clone_size	d_call	v_call	j_call
CASSLIAGGSGELLF	TGTGCCAGCAGTTTAATAGCGGGAGGATCCGGGGAGCTGCTTTTT	-	TRBD2	TRBV12-3/TRBV12-4	TRBJ2-2
CASTSFWEQGGVSEKLFF	TGTGCCAGCACCTCTTTTTGGGAACAGGGTGGAGTAAGTGAAAAACTGTTTTTT	-	-	TRBV12-3/TRBV12-4	TRBJ1-4
CASMTGGEKLFF	TGTGCCAGCATGACGGGAGGTGAAAAACTGTTTTTT	-	-	TRBV6-5	TRBJ1-4
CSAVDTRGNIQYF	TGCAGTGCTGTAGACACCCGGGGAAACATTCAGTACTTC	few	-	TRBV20-1	TRBJ2-4
CASSRTSGRARSGELFF	TGTGCCAGCAGTCGGACTAGCGGGAGGGCCCGATCCGGGGAGCTGTTTTTT	few	TRBD2	TRBV7-2	TRBJ2-2
CASSQGGLESIQYF	TGTGCCAGCAGCCAAGGGGGCCTCGAAAGCATTCAGTACTTC	-	TRBD1	TRBV7-9	TRBJ2-4
CASSSLNGLAGIYNEQFF	TGCGCCAGCAGCTCTCTGAACGGACTAGCGGGGATTTACAATGAGCAGTTCTTC	-	TRBD2	TRBV5-1	TRBJ2-1
CASSLTSGGSFDQYF	TGTGCCAGCAGTTTGACTAGCGGGGGGTCATTTGACCAGTACTTC	medium-sized	TRBD2	TRBV12-3/TRBV12-4	TRBJ2-5
CASSGEQGALEQYF	TGCGCCAGCTCCGGGGAACAGGGGGCATTAGAGCAGTACTTC	few	TRBD1	TRBV5-1	TRBJ2-7
CASSQAGELFF	TGCGCCAGCAGCCAAGCCGGGGAGCTGTTTTTT	medium-sized	-	TRBV4-1	TRBJ2-2
CSARDLDLGQGPNQPQHF	TGCAGTGCTAGAGATCTGGACTTAGGACAGGGGCCGAATCAGCCCCAGCATTTT	few	TRBD1	TRBV20-1	TRBJ1-5
CASSSRQGANSPLHF	TGTGCCAGCAGTTCCCGACAGGGGGCAAATTCACCCCTCCACTTT	few	TRBD1	TRBV12-3/TRBV12-4	TRBJ1-6
CASSLPDSSAGNTIYF	TGTGCCAGCAGCTTACCGGACTCTTCGGCTGGAAACACCATATATTTT	few	-	TRBV7-9	TRBJ1-3
CASSYGTFPPASGNTIYF	TGTGCCAGCAGTTACGGGACTTTCCCCCCCGCTTCTGGAAACACCATATATTTT	-	-	TRBV6-2/TRBV6-3	TRBJ1-3
CASSVRPLGTSGAKSYNEQLF	TGTGCCAGCAGCGTAAGGCCCCTCGGGACTAGCGGGGCGAAATCCTACAATGAGCAGCTCTTC	once	TRBD2	TRBV9	TRBJ2-1
CSANSASNFYF	TGCAGTGCTAACTCTGCCAGTAACTTCTACTTC	-	-	TRBV20-1	TRBJ2-4
CASSQGYEQFF	TGTGCCAGCAGCCAAGGGTATGAGCAGTTCTTC	few	-	TRBV3-1	TRBJ2-1
CASSLLWTAYNEQFF	TGCGCCAGCAGCCTCCTCTGGACAGCCTACAATGAGCAGTTCTTC	few	-	TRBV4-1	TRBJ2-1
CASSPYFGRDSTTEQFF	TGTGCCAGCAGTCCATATTTCGGGCGGGATAGTACTACTGAGCAGTTCTTC	-	-	TRBV6-5	TRBJ2-1
CSARVLGTARGETQYF	TGCAGTGCTAGAGTTCTAGGGACAGCTCGTGGGGAGACCCAGTACTTC	once	TRBD1	TRBV20-1	TRBJ2-5
CASNPLSSYNEQFF	TGTGCCAGCAATCCGTTAAGCTCCTACAATGAGCAGTTCTTC	few	-	TRBV27	TRBJ2-1
CASSLDRDRGYTF	TGTGCCAGCAGCTTAGACAGGGATAGGGGTTACACCTTC	few	-	TRBV7-9	TRBJ1-2
CASSLGGAGHSNQPQHF	TGTGCCAGCAGTTTGGGGGGGGCCGGCCATAGCAATCAGCCCCAGCATTTT	few	-	TRBV12-3/TRBV12-4	TRBJ1-5
CASSFQETQYF	TGTGCCAGCAGCTTTCAAGAGACCCAGTACTTC	many	-	TRBV7-2	TRBJ2-5
CASSFTQTQETQYF	TGTGCCAGCAGCTTTACCCAGACACAAGAGACCCAGTACTTC	few	-	TRBV11-2	TRBJ2-5
CASRGFVAGETQYF	TGCGCCAGCAGGGGTTTCGTAGCGGGAGAGACCCAGTACTTC	-	TRBD2	TRBV5-1	TRBJ2-5
CASRGNEQFF	TGTGCCAGTAGGGGAAATGAGCAGTTCTTC	medium-sized	-	TRBV2	TRBJ2-1
CSVAAVGGTDTQYF	TGCAGCGTTGCGGCCGTCGGTGGCACAGATACGCAGTATTTT	-	-	TRBV29-1	TRBJ2-3
CSARAVRDRAFYGYTF	TGCAGTGCTAGAGCGGTTAGGGACAGAGCATTCTATGGCTACACCTTC	once	TRBD1	TRBV20-1	TRBJ1-2
CASSFDIGQGMAKNIQYF	TGTGCCAGCAGCTTTGATATCGGACAGGGGATGGCCAAAAACATTCAGTACTTC	-	TRBD1	TRBV7-9	TRBJ2-4
CAGSVRTGLAAEAFF	TGTGCCGGTAGTGTCCGGACAGGTTTGGCCGCTGAAGCTTTCTTT	-	TRBD1	TRBV19	TRBJ1-1
CASSEGQPYQPQHF	TGTGCCAGCAGTGAAGGCCAGCCTTATCAGCCCCAGCATTTT	-	-	TRBV6-1	TRBJ1-5
CASSYPSGFRNQPQHF	TGTGCCAGCAGTTACCCAAGCGGGTTCCGCAATCAGCCCCAGCATTTT	-	-	TRBV6-2/TRBV6-3	TRBJ1-5
CASSEDRGLKSPLHF	TGTGCCAGCAGCGAGGACAGGGGTTTGAAATCACCCCTCCACTTT	-	TRBD1	TRBV7-8	TRBJ1-6
CASSTRGGAVGSHNEQFF	TGTGCCAGCAGCACCCGGGGGGGAGCTGTAGGATCCCACAATGAGCAGTTCTTC	-	TRBD2	TRBV7-2	TRBJ2-1
CSAADSRISVTDTQYF	TGCAGTGCTGCGGACTCGCGTATTTCGGTAACAGATACGCAGTATTTT	medium-sized	-	TRBV20-1	TRBJ2-3
CASSALTGAGNTIYF	TGCGCCAGCAGCGCGCTTACAGGGGCTGGAAACACCATATATTTT	few	TRBD1	TRBV5-1	TRBJ1-3
CSARDAGASDEELFF	TGCAGTGCTAGAGATGCTGGAGCCTCCGATGAAGAACTGTTTTTT	once	-	TRBV20-1	TRBJ1-4
CAGPLGLWDRGSYEQYF	TGTGCCGGTCCTCTTGGCTTGTGGGACAGGGGCTCCTACGAGCAGTACTTC	-	TRBD1	TRBV7-9	TRBJ2-7
CASSSWDRGSYEQYF	TGTGCCAGCAGTTCCTGGGACAGGGGATCCTACGAGCAGTACTTC	-	TRBD1	TRBV28	TRBJ2-7
CSVEDRGAYTF	TGCAGCGTTGAAGACAGGGGAGCATACACCTTC	medium-sized	-	TRBV29-1	TRBJ1-2
CSAASRENTEAFF	TGCAGTGCCGCTTCCCGGGAGAACACTGAAGCTTTCTTT	-	-	TRBV20-1	TRBJ1-1
CASSYYMGQGVLMNTEAFF	TGTGCCAGCAGCTACTATATGGGACAGGGGGTGTTAATGAACACTGAAGCTTTCTTT	-	TRBD1	TRBV11-1	TRBJ1-1
CASSLAGTVETQYF	TGTGCCAGCAGCTTAGCCGGCACAGTGGAGACCCAGTACTTC	-	-	TRBV7-2	TRBJ2-5
CASSLTGDYRRGQYF	TGTGCCAGCAGCTTAACTGGGGACTACCGTAGAGGGCAGTATTTT	few	TRBD2	TRBV3-1	TRBJ2-3
CASSSGTNRHSYEQYF	TGTGCCAGCAGCTCAGGGACCAACCGGCACTCCTACGAGCAGTACTTC	-	-	TRBV7-2	TRBJ2-7
CASKEIPGQGHSPLHF	TGCGCCAGCAAAGAAATCCCCGGCCAGGGACATTCACCCCTCCACTTT	-	-	TRBV5-1	TRBJ1-6
CASSLQGAVAGNTIYF	TGTGCCAGCAGTTTACAGGGGGCGGTAGCTGGAAACACCATATATTTT	few	TRBD1	TRBV12-3/TRBV12-4	TRBJ1-3
CASSARTGGKDEQYF	TGTGCCAGCAGCGCCCGGACAGGGGGCAAGGACGAGCAGTACTTC	-	TRBD1	TRBV11-1	TRBJ2-7
CASNRGAGEQFF	TGTGCCAGCAATCGGGGGGCGGGTGAGCAGTTCTTC	few	-	TRBV12-3/TRBV12-4	TRBJ2-1
CASSPRRIPYEQYF	TGTGCCAGCAGTCCCCGTAGAATCCCCTACGAGCAGTACTTC	many	-	TRBV12-3/TRBV12-4	TRBJ2-7
CASSRRGLNYEQYF	TGTGCCAGCAGTCGACGGGGACTTAACTACGAGCAGTACTTC	few	-	TRBV6-2/TRBV6-3	TRBJ2-7
CASSYRGGDYGYTF	TGTGCCAGCAGTTACAGGGGAGGCGACTATGGCTACACCTTC	-	-	TRBV6-5	TRBJ1-2
CASRPSGGYNEQFF	TGTGCCAGCAGACCTAGCGGGGGTTACAATGAGCAGTTCTTC	-	TRBD2	TRBV7-9	TRBJ2-1
CASSPRRAAGYNQPQHF	TGTGCCAGCAGTCCCCGGCGGGCGGCCGGATACAATCAGCCCCAGCATTTT	few	-	TRBV12-3/TRBV12-4	TRBJ1-5
CSARGGILETQYF	TGCAGTGCCAGGGGCGGGATTTTGGAGACCCAGTACTTC	medium-sized	-	TRBV20-1	TRBJ2-5
CASSFQAGLAGDEQFF	TGTGCCAGCAGCTTTCAGGCCGGGCTAGCGGGAGATGAGCAGTTCTTC	once	TRBD2	TRBV5-6	TRBJ2-1
CASSSIQSGPYEQYF	TGCGCCAGCAGCTCAATCCAGAGCGGGCCCTACGAGCAGTACTTC	few	-	TRBV4-1	TRBJ2-7
CASTTGGTEAFF	TGTGCCAGCACTACAGGGGGCACTGAAGCTTTCTTT	once	TRBD1	TRBV2	TRBJ1-1
CSAGSGGASDTQYF	TGCAGTGCTGGGAGCGGGGGGGCGTCAGATACGCAGTATTTT	-	TRBD2	TRBV20-1	TRBJ2-3